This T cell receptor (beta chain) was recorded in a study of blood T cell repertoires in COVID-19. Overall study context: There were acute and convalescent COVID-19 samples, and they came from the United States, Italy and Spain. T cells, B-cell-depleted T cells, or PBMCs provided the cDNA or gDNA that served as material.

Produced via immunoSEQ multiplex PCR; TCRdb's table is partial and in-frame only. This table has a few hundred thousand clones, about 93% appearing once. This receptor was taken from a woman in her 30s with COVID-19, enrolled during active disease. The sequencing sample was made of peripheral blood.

The DNA of the CDR3 is TGCAGCGTTGAACACGGGCTCGAGGGAGGGCCCTACGAGCAGTACTTC. Translated, it gives CSVEHGLEGGPYEQYF. The V call is TRBV29-1, the J call TRBJ2-7; 7 positions agree with TRBD2. With 2 bases clipped from V and 2 bases from J, the junction kept 12 bases outside the gene matches. Looked up from germline, CDR1 is SQVTM and CDR2 is ANQGSEA. This CDR3 comprises 16 residues.